This T cell receptor beta chain was sequenced in a study of response to subunit inactivated influenza vaccine. Study observations and caveats: Only a handful of new T cells, the authors suggested, are recruited with each seasonal influenza vaccination.

The CDR3 runs to 13 residues. Trimming stripped 0 bases from V and 6 bases from J, with 7 bases between. Germline lookup yields CDR1 LGHDT and CDR2 YNNKEL (reference sequence). This clonotype was seen many times. What it recognizes is unknown. TCRdb processed the RT-PCR reads anew with MiXCR; each CDR3 protein has one entry. The sample lists 550,000 to 800,000 distinct CDR3 sequences, approximately 14% occurring once. The clonotype comes from a man in his fifties or sixties who received an inactivated influenza vaccine. This chain connects TRBV3-1 to TRBJ2-3, with D uncertain. The input for sequencing was PBMCs from blood, taken about 11 days after vaccination. The CDR3 sequence is CASSQEPDDTQYF. Here the CDR3 DNA reads TGTGCCAGCAGCCAAGAACCGGACGATACGCAGTATTTT.